This passage covers 19 T cell receptor beta chains from one sample sequenced in a study of T cell changes during pregnancy in multiple sclerosis. Only in-frame clones appear in the TCRdb table, and some are missing; sequencing was by immunoSEQ multiplex PCR. Among 70,000 to 100,000 clones listed, over 85% were seen once. Source: peripheral blood, taken in the first trimester of pregnancy. These receptors all stem from a female donor with multiple sclerosis, enrolled in a pregnancy study.

This sequence joins TRBV29-1 and TRBJ2-7; D possibly corresponds to TRBD2 (6 bases). The CDR3 length is 12 residues. Germline lookup yields CDR1 SQVTM and CDR2 ANQGSEA. V dropped 5 bases and J dropped 5 bases, with 13 bases sitting between them. DNA for the CDR3: TGCAGCGTTCAGGAGGGTCTCCACGAGCAGTACTTC. Amino acids: CSVQEGLHEQYF.

The sample holds a few counts of this clone. The chain joins TRBV6-4 to TRBJ1-1; 8 nucleotides match TRBD1. V shed 8 bases, J shed 1 base, and the junction held 3 bases outside the gene matches. The germline gives CDR1 MRHNA, CDR2 SNTAGT. This CDR3 region has 13 residues. The CDR3 protein is CASADRENTEAFF. CDR3 coding DNA: TGTGCCAGCGCGGACAGGGAGAACACTGAAGCTTTCTTT.

There are a few counts of this clone. This chain uses TRBV29-1 with TRBJ1-1; unclear D gene. Germline V gives CDR1 SQVTM, CDR2 ANQGSEA. The V end lost 4 bases, the J end lost 6 bases, and 12 bases lay between the germline ends. The CDR3 extends over 12 amino acids. The CDR3 protein is CSVAGTAAEAFF. In DNA form, the CDR3 reads TGCAGCGTTGCTGGTACCGCGGCTGAAGCTTTCTTT. The full variable domain, with the rest looked up from reference TRBV29-1 and TRBJ1-1, is SAVISQKPSRDICQRGTSLTIQCQVDSQVTMMFWYRQQPGQSLTLIATANQGSEATYESGFVIDKFPISRPNLTFSTLTVSNMSPEDSSIYLCSVAGTAAEAFFGQGTRLTVV.

The chain uses TRBV12-5 and TRBJ2-1; D is undetermined. The germline gives CDR1 LGHNT, CDR2 FRNRAP. The CDR3 sequence is 14 residues long. V lost 3 bases to trimming and J lost 0 bases, with 6 bases between them. The CDR3 is CASGLTSSYNEQFF. CDR3 bases: TGTGCTAGTGGTTTAACAAGCTCCTACAATGAGCAGTTCTTC. The whole variable domain, filled in from reference TRBV12-5 and TRBJ2-1, reads DARVTQTPRHKVTEMGQEVTMRCQPILGHNTVFWYRQTMMQGLELLAYFRNRAPLDDSGMPKDRFSAEMPDATLATLKIQPSEPRDSAVYFCASGLTSSYNEQFFGPGTRLTVL.

The gene calls are TRBV19 and TRBJ2-5; 9 bases agree with TRBD2. Germline V gene data show CDR1 as LNHDA and CDR2 as SQIVND (reference sequence). There are 15 residues in the CDR3. Trimming took 3 bases from V and 2 from J; bases not matched to a gene: 4. The CDR3 DNA reads TGTGCCAGTAGTATGCCTAGCGGGGAACAAGAGACCCAGTACTTC. Its translation is CASSMPSGEQETQYF.

The genes are TRBV19 and TRBJ2-5, with a possible D match to TRBD2 (6 bases). This CDR3 has 14 amino acids. Trimming cost V 1 base and J 5 bases, with 11 bases left between them. Germline V gene data show CDR1 as LNHDA and CDR2 as SQIVND (reference sequence). The CDR3 sequence is CASSIARGKETQYF. The CDR3 nucleotides read TGTGCCAGTAGTATAGCCCGGGGGAAGGAGACCCAGTACTTC.

This chain links TRBV12-5 with TRBJ1-2; D is perhaps TRBD1 (5 bases). Trimming removed 7 bases from V and 5 bases from J, with 14 bases in between. The CDR3 is 13 residues long. The germline gives CDR1 LGHNT, CDR2 FRNRAP. In DNA, the CDR3 is TGTGCTAGTGATCAGGAGGGGAATTATGGCTACACCTTC. It codes for CASDQEGNYGYTF.

The chain recombines TRBV6-5 with TRBJ1-1, with a tentative D call TRBD1 (6 bases). Germline V gene lookup returns CDR1 MNHEY and CDR2 SVGAGI. The V and J ends lost 6 bases and 2 bases respectively, with 13 bases between them. The CDR3 consists of 14 residues. CDR3 amino acids: CASRPDSTNTEAFF. Written as DNA, the CDR3 is TGTGCCAGCAGGCCGGACAGCACTAACACTGAAGCTTTCTTT.

This sequence joins TRBV29-1 and TRBJ1-1; D is unclear. V was clipped by 7 bases and J by 4 bases, with 13 bases between them. The V gene's germline CDR1 is SQVTM and CDR2 ANQGSEA. This CDR3 has 12 amino acids. DNA for the CDR3: TGCAGCGCTGGCGTCGGAGGCACTGAAGCTTTCTTT. As protein: CSAGVGGTEAFF.

The rearrangement joins TRBV29-1 to TRBJ1-2; no reliable D call. Germline values: CDR1 SQVTM, CDR2 ANQGSEA. This CDR3 contains 14 residues. Trimming shortened V by 0 bases and J by 4 bases, and 12 bases separated the two germline ends. DNA of the CDR3: TGCAGCGTTGAAGATCTTTGGGAGTCCTATGGCTACACCTTC. Residues: CSVEDLWESYGYTF.

V usage is TRBV7-9 and J usage is TRBJ1-3; TRBD1 matches 7 bases. This CDR3 region has 14 residues. Germline V lookup: CDR1 SEHNR, CDR2 FQNEAQ (reference sequence). After removal of 4 bases from V and 3 bases from J, the junction contained 3 bases not matched to a gene. CDR3 DNA: TGTGCCAGCAGCTCCGGGACAGATGGAAACACCATATATTTT. It translates to CASSSGTDGNTIYF.

The chain couples TRBV27 to TRBJ1-2; tentative D call: TRBD1 (5 bases). The CDR3 length is 14 residues. In germline, CDR1 is MNHEY, CDR2 SMNVEV (reference sequence). Between the trimmed V and J ends, which lost 8 bases and 6 bases, there was a span of 19 bases. The CDR3 here is CASGSVTGVDGYTF. The CDR3, as DNA: TGTGCCAGCGGATCCGTCACGGGGGTGGATGGCTACACCTTC.

This rearrangement joins TRBV9 to TRBJ2-1; 8 nucleotides align to TRBD2. This CDR3 region has 16 residues. Looked up from germline, CDR1 is SGDLS and CDR2 is YYNGEE. V trimming: 0 bases; J trimming: 0 bases; junction bases outside the gene matches: 2. The CDR3 protein is CASSVGSGSSYNEQFF. The CDR3, as DNA: TGTGCCAGCAGCGTAGGGAGCGGGAGCTCCTACAATGAGCAGTTCTTC.

The V call is TRBV11-2, the J call TRBJ1-4; weak D call: TRBD1 (5 bases). With 4 bases removed from V and 7 bases from J, the gap between germline ends came to 25 bases. Germline V gene lookup returns CDR1 SGHAT and CDR2 FQNNGV. The CDR3 has 18 amino acids. The CDR3, as DNA: TGTGCCAGCAGCTCTTACGTTGGGCGCAGGAGGGGCAGTGAAAAACTGTTTTTT. The encoded protein is CASSSYVGRRRGSEKLFF.

The CDR3 nucleotides are TGTGCCAGCAGCTTTGGCGGGGCGAACAATGAGCAGTTCTTC. It yields the protein CASSFGGANNEQFF. The chain links TRBV7-3 to TRBJ2-1; D may be TRBD2 (6 bases). The CDR3 has 14 amino acids. V gave up 3 bases and J gave up 5 bases, with 11 bases separating them. Germline CDR1 is SGHTA and CDR2 is FQGTGA.

This chain uses TRBV5-1 with TRBJ1-1; 8 nucleotides agree with TRBD1. The CDR3 has 14 residues. Germline CDR1 is SGHRS and CDR2 is YFSETQ. The DNA of the CDR3 is TGCGTCTCTAGACCAGGGGGCGCTTATACTGAAGCTTTCTTT. Encoded protein: CVSRPGGAYTEAFF.

The chain carries TRBV6-5 and TRBJ2-7, with 9 bases matching TRBD2. Germline V gene data show CDR1 as MNHEY and CDR2 as SVGAGI. The CDR3 sequence is 14 residues long. Germline trimming cut 3 bases from V and 1 base from J; bases unmatched to any gene: 1. The CDR3 DNA reads as TGTGCCAGCAGTTATACTAGCGGGTCCTACGAGCAGTACTTC. Amino acid sequence: CASSYTSGSYEQYF.

This clone has only one observation. The V call is TRBV15, the J call TRBJ2-1; TRBD1 matches at 9 bases. The junction had 8 bases not matched to a gene; V was cut back by 0 bases and J by 5 bases. The germline gives CDR1 LNHNV, CDR2 YYDKDF (reference sequence). CDR3 size: 17 residues. CDR3 residues: CATSRELWTGVHNEQFF. In DNA, the CDR3 is TGTGCCACCAGCAGAGAGCTCTGGACAGGGGTCCACAATGAGCAGTTCTTC.

The CDR3 DNA sequence: TGTGCCAGCAGCCCGGGGACAGGAGGATGGACTGAAGCTTTCTTT. Its translation: CASSPGTGGWTEAFF. The chain employs TRBV7-3 and TRBJ1-1; 8 nucleotides agree with TRBD1. J was trimmed by 5 bases and V by 5 bases; bases with no gene match: 10. The CDR3 totals 15 residues. Germline V gives CDR1 SGHTA, CDR2 FQGTGA.